The 5 T cell receptor beta chains below come from one sample, sequenced in a study of blood T cell repertoires in COVID-19. Measured with immunoSEQ multiplex PCR; TCRdb has only the in-frame clones, and not every one. The sample yields over 75,000 clones, around 88% seen once. The sequenced material came from peripheral blood. All receptors derive from a man between 45 and 60 years old with COVID-19, enrolled during active disease.

A single count supports this clone. V is TRBV27 and J is TRBJ1-6; a weak D match, TRBD1 (5 bases). V was cut by 6 bases and J by 6 bases, with 12 bases left in between. Germline CDR1 is MNHEY and CDR2 is SMNVEV (reference sequence). The CDR3 sequence is 14 residues long. CDR3 in amino acids: CASSPRVRNSPLHF. The CDR3 DNA sequence: TGTGCCAGCAGCCCCAGGGTCCGTAATTCACCCCTCCACTTT.

The V call is TRBV27, the J call TRBJ1-2, with TRBD1 matching over 7 bases. The J segment lost 9 bases and the V segment lost 3 bases, leaving 13 bases of the junction unmatched. Germline V gene data show CDR1 as MNHEY and CDR2 as SMNVEV (reference sequence). The CDR3 consists of 15 residues. The CDR3 loop reads CASSFTGEGGVSYTF. CDR3 nucleotide sequence: TGTGCCAGCAGTTTTACAGGGGAAGGGGGTGTGAGCTACACCTTC.

The genes are TRBV19 and TRBJ2-7; possibly TRBD2 for D (5 bases). V lost 2 bases to trimming and J lost 4 bases, with 18 bases between them. The germline V gene has CDR1 LNHDA and CDR2 SQIVND (reference sequence). This CDR3 spans 16 amino acids. The CDR3 nucleotides are TGTGCCAGTAGTATAAAGCCCCCGGCGGCGGGTTACGAGCAGTACTTC. It translates to CASSIKPPAAGYEQYF. Full variable domain (outside the CDR3, taken from reference TRBV19 and TRBJ2-7): DGGITQSPKYLFRKEGQNVTLSCEQNLNHDAMYWYRQDPGQGLRLIYYSQIVNDFQKGDIAEGYSVSREKKESFPLTVTSAQKNPTAFYLCASSIKPPAAGYEQYFGPGTRLTVT.

The rearrangement links TRBV7-9 to TRBJ2-7, with TRBD2 identical over 8 bases. The germline V gene has CDR1 SEHNR and CDR2 FQNEAQ (reference sequence). Trimming at V came to 1 base and at J to 1 base, leaving 3 bases not matched to a gene. This CDR3 region has 15 residues. CDR3 loop: CASSLEPSGSYEQYF. CDR3 sequence (DNA): TGTGCCAGCAGCTTAGAGCCTAGCGGGTCCTACGAGCAGTACTTC.

This sequence joins TRBV6-5 and TRBJ1-6, with 11 bases fitting TRBD1. The CDR3 has 16 amino acids. Looked up from germline, CDR1 is MNHEY and CDR2 is SVGAGI. V lost 2 bases and J lost 9; bases outside the gene matches: 6. The CDR3 DNA is TGTGCCAGCAGTTACGGACAGGGGGCTGGTAGTTCACCCCTCCACTTT. Encoded protein: CASSYGQGAGSSPLHF.